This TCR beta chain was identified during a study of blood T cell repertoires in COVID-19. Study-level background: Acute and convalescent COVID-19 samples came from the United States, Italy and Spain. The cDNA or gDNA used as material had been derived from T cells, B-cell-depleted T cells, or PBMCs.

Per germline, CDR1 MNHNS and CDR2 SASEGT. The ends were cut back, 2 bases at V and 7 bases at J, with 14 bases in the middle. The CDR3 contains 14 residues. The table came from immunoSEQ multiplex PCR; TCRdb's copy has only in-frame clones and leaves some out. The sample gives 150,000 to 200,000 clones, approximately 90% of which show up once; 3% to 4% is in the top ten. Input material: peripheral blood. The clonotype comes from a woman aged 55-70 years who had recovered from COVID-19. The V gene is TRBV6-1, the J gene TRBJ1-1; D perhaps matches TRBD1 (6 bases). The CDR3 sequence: CASSEIGQPNEAFF. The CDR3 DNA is TGTGCCAGCAGTGAAATTGGACAGCCGAATGAAGCTTTCTTT.